This is a list of T cell receptor beta chains from one sample in a study of blood T cell repertoires in COVID-19. TCRdb keeps only in-frame clones here, not all; method: immunoSEQ multiplex PCR. Among about 180,000 clones listed, more than 80% were seen once. Specimen: PBMCs or T cells enriched from blood (not recorded which). The receptors shown here come from a man aged 35-49 years who had recovered from COVID-19. The CDR3 runs from the conserved cysteine through the conserved F or W. A D gene is named only where the DNA matches it firmly. Where a row states a size, it is once, few, many or the class of an expanded clone; other rows omit it.

d_gene	abundance	v_gene	j_gene	CDR3nt	CDR3aa
-	-	TRBV6-4	TRBJ1-1	TGTGCCAGCAGTGACACGTCCGGGGGGCAAGCTTTCTTT	CASSDTSGGQAFF
TRBD1	-	TRBV30	TRBJ1-1	TGTGCCTGGAGTGTCCCGGTCCAGGGGGACACTGAAGCTTTCTTT	CAWSVPVQGDTEAFF
TRBD2	-	TRBV9	TRBJ2-5	TGTGCCAGCAGCGGAGTAGCGGGACGGCAAGAGACCCAGTACTTC	CASSGVAGRQETQYF
TRBD2	-	TRBV11-2	TRBJ2-1	TGTGCCAGCAGAGGGCTAGCGGGAAGATCCTACAATGAGCAGTTCTTC	CASRGLAGRSYNEQFF
-	-	TRBV28	TRBJ1-1	TGTGCCAGCAGTTTATCGAGGGTTTCGGGGTCTTTCTTT	CASSLSRVSGSFF
-	-	TRBV7-3	TRBJ2-6	TGTGCCAGCAGCTCTACCTACCGACAGATCTCTGGGGCCAACGTCCTGACTTTC	CASSSTYRQISGANVLTF
TRBD2	few	TRBV6-1	TRBJ2-2	TGTGCCAGCAGCGAAGGAACAGGGACTAGGACGCTGTTTTTT	CASSEGTGTRTLFF
-	-	TRBV3-1/TRBV3-2	TRBJ2-4	TGTGCCAGCAGCCGAAGGGGGGGGGCCAAAAACATTCAGTACTTC	CASSRRGGAKNIQYF
-	-	TRBV14	TRBJ1-1	TGTGCCAGCAGCCGGAGGGACACTGAAGCTTTCTTT	CASSRRDTEAFF
-	-	TRBV7-8	TRBJ2-2	TGTGCCAGCAGCTTAACCGGGACACCGAACACCGGGGAGCTGTTTTTT	CASSLTGTPNTGELFF
-	-	TRBV7-8	TRBJ2-7	TGTGCCAGCAGAAGGGACAAAAAATCCTACGAGCAGTACTTC	CASRRDKKSYEQYF
TRBD1	-	TRBV7-9	TRBJ1-4	TGTGCCAGCAGCCCCGGGACAGGGAGTAATGAAAAACTGTTTTTT	CASSPGTGSNEKLFF
-	once	TRBV9	TRBJ2-7	TGTGCCAGCAGCGTGACAGCCGCAGAATCCTACGAGCAGTACTTC	CASSVTAAESYEQYF
TRBD2	-	TRBV28	TRBJ2-2	TGTGCTTCAGGGGGACTAGCGGAAAACACCGGGGAGCTGTTTTTT	CASGGLAENTGELFF
-	-	TRBV6-5	TRBJ1-2	TGTGCCAGCAGTTTAACTAACTATGGCTACACCTTC	CASSLTNYGYTF
TRBD1	-	TRBV27	TRBJ2-3	TGTGCCAGCAGTTTCGGTCAGGGGGCCCGCACAGATACGCAGTATTTT	CASSFGQGARTDTQYF
-	once	TRBV12-5	TRBJ1-2	TGTGCTAGTGGTTTGGGAGGATTTGGTGGCTACACCTTC	CASGLGGFGGYTF
TRBD1	-	TRBV7-9	TRBJ1-1	TGTGCCAGCAGCCCTTCTCCGGGACAGGGGGACACTGAAGCTTTCTTT	CASSPSPGQGDTEAFF
TRBD2	-	TRBV2	TRBJ2-2	TGTGCCAGCAGGATCGCCGGGACTAGCGGGAGATCTGGCGGGGAGCTGTTTTTT	CASRIAGTSGRSGGELFF